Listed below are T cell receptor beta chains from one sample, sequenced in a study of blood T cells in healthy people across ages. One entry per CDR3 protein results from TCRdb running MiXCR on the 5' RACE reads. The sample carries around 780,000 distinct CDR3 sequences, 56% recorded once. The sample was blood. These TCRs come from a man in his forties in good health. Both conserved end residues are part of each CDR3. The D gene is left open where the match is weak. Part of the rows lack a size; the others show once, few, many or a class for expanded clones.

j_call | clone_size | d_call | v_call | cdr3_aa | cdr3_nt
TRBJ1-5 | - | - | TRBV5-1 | CASKVGPADQPQHF | TGCGCCAGCAAGGTGGGACCCGCGGATCAGCCCCAGCATTTT
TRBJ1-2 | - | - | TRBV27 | CASSLEGVGYTF | TGTGCCAGCAGTTTAGAGGGAGTCGGCTACACCTTC
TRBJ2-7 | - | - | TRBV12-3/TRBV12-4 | CASSPLSGPYEQYF | TGTGCCAGCAGCCCACTGTCGGGTCCCTACGAGCAGTACTTC
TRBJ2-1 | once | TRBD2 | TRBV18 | CASSPTSDNEQFF | TGTGCCAGCTCACCGACTAGCGACAATGAGCAGTTCTTC
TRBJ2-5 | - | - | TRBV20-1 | CSARRGLQETQYF | TGCAGTGCTAGGCGGGGGCTCCAAGAGACCCAGTACTTC
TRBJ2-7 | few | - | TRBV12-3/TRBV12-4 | CASSLVPTPSYEQYF | TGTGCCAGCAGTTTAGTACCCACCCCCTCCTACGAGCAGTACTTC
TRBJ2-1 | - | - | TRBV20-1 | CSARDFRDLTYNEQFF | TGCAGTGCTAGAGATTTCCGGGATCTGACCTACAATGAGCAGTTCTTC
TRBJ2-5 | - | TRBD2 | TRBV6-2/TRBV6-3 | CASSRPSAGYQETQYF | TGTGCCAGCAGTAGGCCTTCAGCGGGATACCAAGAGACCCAGTACTTC
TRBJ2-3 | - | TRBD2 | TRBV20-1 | CSARPTSGRLGDTQYF | TGCAGTGCTAGACCCACTAGCGGGAGGTTGGGGGATACGCAGTATTTT
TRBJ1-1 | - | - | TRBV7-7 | CASSMGGLNTEAFF | TGTGCTAGCAGCATGGGGGGGTTGAACACTGAAGCTTTCTTT
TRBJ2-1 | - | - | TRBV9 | CASSVGSSSYNEQFF | TGTGCCAGCAGCGTAGGCTCTAGCTCCTACAATGAGCAGTTCTTC